This TCR beta chain emerged from a study of CD8+ T cells in alopecia areata. Only a few counts were recorded for this clone. Its target is not known. CDR1 is SGHNT and CDR2 is YYREEE in the germline V gene (reference sequence). This CDR3 has 13 amino acids. The germline V and J ends were trimmed by 0 bases and 4 bases, with 7 bases remaining between them. Study-wide points: Against the mouse data, patients shared TCRs less clearly, possibly for HLA reasons.

Investigators isolated RNA and reverse transcribed it into cDNA to act as the sequencing template. Repertoires were generated with immunoSEQ multiplex PCR, while TCRdb's copy carries only in-frame clones and drops some. The sample has about 220,000 clones; about 57% are singletons. Treatment defined: oral pan-JAK inhibitor, 5-10 mg twice daily. The sample consisted of CD4+ T cells sorted from blood, taken at week 4, from a patient treated with tofacitinib. The genes are TRBV5-4 and TRBJ2-5; D gene ambiguous. The clonotype comes from a human donor with alopecia areata. The CDR3 reads CASSLGRSETQYF. The CDR3 bases are TGTGCCAGCAGCTTGGGACGGTCAGAGACCCAGTACTTC.